The T cell receptor (beta chain) described here comes from a study of shared clonotypes between healthy human individuals. Study background: The cohort comprised a couple of women and a few men. Their ages spanned 18 to 49 years. CD4 naive and memory got three plates each, CD8 naive two, CD8 memory one.

Study outcomes and limitations: About 5% of naive CD4 clonotypes were shared across several donors.

Samples underwent the assay at deep level. Sequencing was performed with immunoSEQ multiplex PCR; in TCRdb, only in-frame clones are kept and a portion is missing. The sample has roughly 1,100,000 clones, about 70% seen once. About this clone itself: No antigen is known for it.

This CDR3 has 16 residues. Germline CDR1 and CDR2: GTSNPN and SVGIG (reference sequence). The V gene lost 0 bases and the J gene lost 4 bases, with 15 bases spanning the gap. The V call is TRBV30, the J call TRBJ1-4; unclear D gene. This receptor was identified in a man aged 18 to 29 in good health. The sequenced material came from memory CD4+ T cells sorted from blood. Sample subset: CD45RA-negative fraction. This chain's CDR3 is CAWSVHPGDVNEKLFF. In DNA form, the CDR3 reads TGTGCCTGGAGTGTACACCCGGGAGACGTTAATGAAAAACTGTTTTTT.